One and the same sample provided the 25 T cell receptor beta chains below, sequenced in a study of blood T cells in healthy people across ages. Next came a second PCR, run for about 6 to 12 cycles, which used a sample-barcoded 5' primer along with a J-beta primer mix. One entry per CDR3 protein, called by TCRdb with MiXCR from the 5' RACE reads. The data show 1.5 million to 2 million distinct CDR3 sequences, roughly 49% seen once. The sample consisted of blood. All receptors derive from a middle-aged woman in good health.

This clonotype has only a few counts. V gene TRBV29-1 combines with J gene TRBJ1-2; 10 bases line up with TRBD1. The germline CDR1 and CDR2 sequences are SQVTM and ANQGSEA. The CDR3 is 15 amino acids. V shed 8 bases and J 4 bases; nucleotides not matched to a gene: 13. The CDR3 loop is CSSTTPTGGGYGYTF. DNA of the CDR3: TGCAGCTCGACAACCCCGACAGGGGGCGGCTATGGCTACACCTTC.

This clonotype came up a few times. V is TRBV7-2 and J is TRBJ2-4, with unresolved D. Gene TRBJ2-7 matches the end of the DNA better, so the J call may be wrong. Germline V gene sequence: CDR1 SGHTA, CDR2 FQGNSA. This CDR3 is 11 amino acids long. CDR3 coding DNA: TGTGCCAGCAGCTTCAACGGCGAGCAGTACTTC. It specifies CASSFNGEQYF.

This clonotype was seen only a few times. The J gene is TRBJ1-2, the V gene TRBV4-2, with 8 bases identical to TRBD1. The germline V gene has CDR1 LGHNA and CDR2 YNFKEQ. J lost 7 bases, V lost 2 bases, and 3 bases had no gene match. There are 13 residues in the CDR3. The CDR3 is CASSQKTGAGYTF. The CDR3, as DNA: TGTGCCAGCAGCCAAAAGACAGGGGCTGGCTACACCTTC.

The chain joins TRBV27 to TRBJ2-7, with 9 positions matching TRBD1. CDR3 length equals 16 residues. Per the germline V gene, CDR1 is MNHEY and CDR2 is SMNVEV (reference sequence). J lost 2 bases, V lost 2 bases, and 7 bases had no gene match. The CDR3 sequence: CASSLKPGQGTYEQYF. The CDR3 region has the DNA TGTGCCAGCAGTTTAAAGCCCGGACAGGGGACCTACGAGCAGTACTTC.

The chain joins TRBV20-1 to TRBJ2-7; 11 positions match TRBD1. The CDR3 is 15 amino acids. V lost 5 bases and J lost 3; bases outside the gene matches: 9. The V gene's germline CDR1 is DFQATT and CDR2 SNEGSKA (reference sequence). CDR3 sequence: CSAQLGTGGGYEQYF. The DNA for the CDR3 is TGCAGTGCTCAATTAGGGACAGGGGGGGGCTACGAGCAGTACTTC.

This clonotype was counted only a few times. The genes are TRBV20-1 and TRBJ1-2; TRBD1 aligns across 7 bases. CDR3 length: 16 amino acids. The V and J ends lost 0 bases and 4 bases, in that order; junction bases with no gene match: 11. Germline CDR1 reads DFQATT; CDR2 reads SNEGSKA (reference sequence). CDR3 in amino acids: CSAREFRGREGYGYTF. CDR3 nucleotides: TGCAGTGCTAGAGAGTTCAGGGGGAGGGAGGGCTATGGCTACACCTTC.

In its sample, this clonotype was seen a few times. The chain combines TRBV25-1 with TRBJ1-6; the D gene is possibly TRBD1 (5 bases). The CDR3 contains 13 residues. The germline gives CDR1 MGHDK, CDR2 SYGVNS. V was trimmed by 2 bases and J by 9 bases, leaving 8 bases between them. In nucleotides, the CDR3 is TGTGCCAGCAGTGAACAGGGAAGTTCACCCCTCCACTTT. Protein product: CASSEQGSSPLHF.

The chain recombines TRBV3-1 with TRBJ2-1; the D gene is possibly TRBD2 (6 bases). CDR1 is LGHDT and CDR2 is YNNKEL in the germline V gene (reference sequence). V shed 1 base and J shed 10 bases, with 17 bases lying between them. The CDR3 runs to 15 residues. The CDR3, as DNA: TGTGCCAGCAGCCAAGGACTAGTTAGGGTAGGAGAGCAGTTCTTC. Protein product: CASSQGLVRVGEQFF.

The genes are TRBV27 and TRBJ2-3; D possibly corresponds to TRBD2 (5 bases). Trimming shortened V by 0 bases and J by 4 bases, and 11 bases separated the two germline ends. From germline, CDR1 is MNHEY and CDR2 SMNVEV (reference sequence). The CDR3 is made up of 15 amino acids. CDR3 sequence: CASSLSVLAPDTQYF. CDR3 nucleotide sequence: TGTGCCAGCAGTTTATCGGTCCTAGCCCCAGATACGCAGTATTTT.

This chain connects TRBV15 to TRBJ2-3, with 11 bases identical to TRBD2. Germline values: CDR1 LNHNV, CDR2 YYDKDF (reference sequence). V shed 1 base and J 2 bases; nucleotides not matched to a gene: 8. The CDR3 loop spans 18 amino acids. The DNA of the CDR3 is TGTGCCACCAGCAGAGTCGGTAAACTAGCGGGGGACACAGATACGCAGTATTTT. Translating gives CATSRVGKLAGDTDTQYF.

A few counts support this clonotype. The V gene is TRBV6-1, the J gene TRBJ2-3, with 8 positions matching TRBD1. Germline CDR1 reads MNHNS; CDR2 reads SASEGT. The V gene end was trimmed by 10 bases and the J gene end by 1 base; junction bases not matched to a gene: 7. The CDR3 contains 14 residues. In DNA, the CDR3 is TGTGCCACCCGGACAGGGTGGGGCACAGATACGCAGTATTTT. Translated: CATRTGWGTDTQYF.

This chain connects TRBV20-1 to TRBJ2-3, with D unclear. CDR1 is DFQATT and CDR2 is SNEGSKA in the germline V gene (reference sequence). The CDR3 has 17 residues. Trimming removed 0 bases at V and 6 bases at J, with 22 bases between. CDR3 amino acids: CSARDPDSIQPIDTQYF. The CDR3 DNA reads as TGCAGTGCTAGAGACCCCGACTCCATCCAACCGATCGATACGCAGTATTTT.

This chain uses TRBV6-2 or TRBV6-3 with TRBJ2-5; TRBD2 is a possible D gene (5 bases). Germline V gives CDR1 MNHEY, CDR2 SVGEGT. The CDR3 totals 15 residues. Between the trimmed V and J ends, which lost 2 bases and 11 bases, there was a span of 21 bases. The CDR3 loop reads CASSYMAGLRDEQYF. CDR3 DNA sequence: TGTGCCAGCAGTTACATGGCGGGCCTACGGGATGAGCAGTACTTC.

V is TRBV11-2 and J is TRBJ2-1; no clear D. The CDR3 loop spans 13 amino acids. V gave up 3 bases and J gave up 5 bases, with 8 bases separating them. The V gene's germline CDR1 is SGHAT and CDR2 FQNNGV. The CDR3 bases are TGTGCCAGCAGCTTGCAAAGGAACAATGAGCAGTTCTTC. Amino acids: CASSLQRNNEQFF.

Worth noting for this clonotype: This may come from a read error, since a much larger clone is one base off. The chain recombines TRBV20-1 with TRBJ1-2; TRBD1 aligns across 8 bases. The CDR3 totals 16 residues. Germline loops: CDR1 DFQATT, CDR2 SNEGSKA (reference sequence). The CDR3 region is CSAILTGAKSNYGHTF. CDR3 in DNA: TGCAGTGCTATCTTGACAGGGGCCAAATCTAACTATGGCCACACCTTC.

V gene TRBV13 combines with J gene TRBJ2-3; possibly TRBD1 or TRBD2 for D (6 bases each). Per the germline V gene, CDR1 is PRHDT and CDR2 is FYEKMQ (reference sequence). The CDR3 contains 16 residues. V was shortened by 5 bases and J by 5 bases, with 20 bases between the two germline ends. In DNA form, the CDR3 reads TGTGCCAGCAGCCTCGAGGGGGGACCCGCGGGAGATACGCAGTATTTT. It is translated as CASSLEGGPAGDTQYF.

The CDR3, as DNA: TGTGCCAGCAGCTCCGCGGGGCAGATGGAGACCCAGTACTTC. It yields the protein CASSSAGQMETQYF. The chain employs TRBV7-2 and TRBJ2-5; perhaps TRBD2 as D (6 bases). Per the germline V gene, CDR1 is SGHTA and CDR2 is FQGNSA. This CDR3 region has 14 residues. Between the trimmed V and J ends, which lost 4 bases and 5 bases, there was a span of 14 bases.

This clonotype came up a few times. V gene TRBV7-9 combines with J gene TRBJ1-1; D unclear. The CDR3 is made up of 12 amino acids. The germline gives CDR1 SEHNR, CDR2 FQNEAQ (reference sequence). Trimming left V 1 base short and J 5 bases short, with 5 bases between. CDR3 nucleotide sequence: TGTGCCAGCAGCTTAGGTTGGACTGAAGCTTTCTTT. Translated, it gives CASSLGWTEAFF.

CDR3 region: CASSLDGGYSGANVLTF. The CDR3 region has the DNA TGCGCCAGCAGCTTGGATGGGGGATACTCTGGGGCCAACGTCCTGACTTTC. This chain joins TRBV5-1 and TRBJ2-6, with D possibly being TRBD1 or TRBD2 (5 bases each). The CDR3 sequence is 17 residues long. Germline V lookup: CDR1 SGHRS, CDR2 YFSETQ. The V and J ends lost 0 bases and 0 bases respectively, with 10 bases between them. Full variable domain (remainder filled in from reference TRBV5-1 and TRBJ2-6): KAGVTQTPRYLIKTRGQQVTLSCSPISGHRSVSWYQQTPGQGLQFLFEYFSETQRNKGNFPGRFSGRQFSNSRSEMNVSTLELGDSALYLCASSLDGGYSGANVLTFGAGSRLTVL.

The V and J genes are TRBV9 and TRBJ2-1, with D perhaps matching TRBD2 (5 bases). Trimming took off 4 bases at V and 9 bases at J, with 11 bases between the two ends. Germline V lookup: CDR1 SGDLS, CDR2 YYNGEE. This CDR3 has 12 residues. The CDR3: CASSSGRSEQFF. CDR3 DNA sequence: TGTGCCAGCAGCTCGGGGAGAAGTGAGCAGTTCTTC.

V and J are TRBV7-9 and TRBJ1-2, with D possibly TRBD1 on 5 matching bases. V was trimmed by 1 base and J by 7 bases, leaving 13 bases between them. The CDR3 runs to 14 residues. Germline CDR1 and CDR2: SEHNR and FQNEAQ (reference sequence). The CDR3 here is CASSLESRAGGYTF. In DNA, the CDR3 is TGTGCCAGCAGCTTAGAGAGCAGGGCTGGTGGCTACACCTTC.

This clonotype was detected a few times. This chain links TRBV5-1 with TRBJ2-4; unclear D gene. Deletions cut 5 bases from V and 5 bases from J, with 8 bases between. This CDR3 contains 12 residues. CDR1 and CDR2 from the germline V gene are SGHRS and YFSETQ. CDR3 in DNA: TGCGCCAGCAGGAGCAGCCAAAACATTCAGTACTTC. Its translation: CASRSSQNIQYF. Complete variable domain (other parts from reference TRBV5-1 and TRBJ2-4): KAGVTQTPRYLIKTRGQQVTLSCSPISGHRSVSWYQQTPGQGLQFLFEYFSETQRNKGNFPGRFSGRQFSNSRSEMNVSTLELGDSALYLCASRSSQNIQYFGAGTRLSVL.

Concerning this clonotype: The junction differs from germline at one of its ends, possibly a read error. The chain is built from TRBV7-7 and TRBJ2-2; 8 bases are shared with TRBD2. The CDR3 consists of 17 residues. From germline, CDR1 is SSHAT and CDR2 FNYEAQ (reference sequence). CDR3 sequence reads: CASSPVPGLDNTGELFF. The CDR3, as DNA: TGTGCTAGCAGCCCTGTTCCGGGACTAGATAACACCGGGGAGCTGTTTTTT. The full variable domain, completed using reference TRBV7-7 and TRBJ2-2, is GAGVSQSPRYKVTKRGQDVTLRCDPISSHATLYWYQQALGQGPEFLTYFNYEAQPDKSGLPSDRFSAERPEGSISTLTIQRTEQRDSAMYRCASSPVPGLDNTGELFFGEGSRLTVL.

The CDR3 DNA is TGTGCCAGCAGCCTAGAAGCGGGGGGGATTGCAGATACGCAGTATTTT. Protein sequence: CASSLEAGGIADTQYF. The chain employs TRBV7-3 and TRBJ2-3; 10 bases fit TRBD2. The CDR3 runs to 16 residues. J lost 4 bases, V lost 5 bases, and 9 bases had no gene match. The germline V gene encodes CDR1 SGHTA and CDR2 FQGTGA.

The sample holds many counts of this clonotype. The J gene is TRBJ2-5, the V gene TRBV6-5; 9 nucleotides align to TRBD1. Trimming took 0 bases from V and 5 from J; bases not matched to a gene: 1. The length of the CDR3 is 14 residues. From germline, CDR1 is MNHEY and CDR2 SVGAGI. The CDR3 is CASSYSGTGETQYF. CDR3 nucleotides: TGTGCCAGCAGTTACTCGGGGACAGGGGAGACCCAGTACTTC.